These T cell receptor beta chains were read from a single sample in a study of early T cells in non-severe SARS-CoV-2 infection. Each CDR3 protein gets one entry after TCRdb re-called the 5' RACE reads with MiXCR. Found here are more than 65,000 distinct CDR3 sequences, about 13% of them singletons; the top ten hold 1.4%. The sequencing sample was made of whole blood. The receptor source for this set is an adult who was a healthcare worker with PCR-confirmed SARS-CoV-2 infection or an uninfected control (not recorded which). The CDR3 runs from the conserved cysteine through the conserved F or W. Fields, in order: J gene, D gene, V gene, clone size, CDR3 protein, CDR3 DNA. D genes are given only for firm matches. Some rows mark clone size as missing; the rest say once, few, many or name a class of expanded clone.

J: TRBJ2-1; D: NA; V: TRBV4-3; size: many; CDR3: CASSQVYGGEQFF; DNA: TGCGCCAGCAGCCAAGTTTATGGGGGTGAGCAGTTCTTC
J: TRBJ1-5; D: NA; V: TRBV18; size: few; CDR3: CASSPGGRGPNQPQHF; DNA: TGTGCCAGCTCACCAGGAGGCAGGGGCCCTAATCAGCCCCAGCATTTT
J: TRBJ2-5; D: NA; V: TRBV20-1; size: many; CDR3: CSAREQGSRETQYF; DNA: TGCAGTGCTAGAGAGCAGGGGAGTAGGGAGACCCAGTACTTC
J: TRBJ2-5; D: NA; V: TRBV10-2; size: NA; CDR3: CASSEGRAGRRETQYF; DNA: TGCGCCAGCAGTGAGGGTCGGGCAGGGCGGAGAGAGACCCAGTACTTC
J: TRBJ2-2; D: NA; V: TRBV5-4; size: many; CDR3: CASSPGGWNTGELFF; DNA: TGTGCCAGCAGCCCCGGGGGCTGGAACACCGGGGAGCTGTTTTTT
J: TRBJ2-3; D: NA; V: TRBV7-2; size: many; CDR3: CASSSRTDTQYF; DNA: TGTGCCAGCAGCTCCCGCACAGATACGCAGTATTTT
J: TRBJ2-2; D: NA; V: TRBV4-1; size: many; CDR3: CASSQDKVGELFF; DNA: TGCGCCAGCAGCCAAGATAAGGTCGGGGAGCTGTTTTTT
J: TRBJ2-5; D: NA; V: TRBV19; size: many; CDR3: CASSIDFLSRGYKETQYF; DNA: TGTGCCAGTAGTATAGACTTCCTCTCCCGCGGGTATAAAGAGACCCAGTACTTC
J: TRBJ2-3; D: TRBD2; V: TRBV20-1; size: many; CDR3: CSFKRGDTDTQYF; DNA: TGCAGTTTCAAGCGGGGAGACACAGATACGCAGTATTTT
J: TRBJ2-1; D: NA; V: TRBV6-5; size: few; CDR3: CASSGRVTANEQFF; DNA: TGTGCCAGCAGTGGAAGGGTTACAGCTAATGAGCAGTTCTTC
J: TRBJ1-1; D: NA; V: TRBV11-2; size: few; CDR3: CASSSTVNTEAFF; DNA: TGTGCCAGCAGCTCAACAGTGAACACTGAAGCTTTCTTT
J: TRBJ2-7; D: NA; V: TRBV27; size: many; CDR3: CASRGRNSYEQYF; DNA: TGTGCCAGCAGAGGCCGGAATTCCTACGAGCAGTACTTC
J: TRBJ1-1; D: NA; V: TRBV19; size: many; CDR3: CASSTDSVSFGAFF; DNA: TGTGCCAGTAGTACGGACAGTGTATCCTTTGGAGCTTTCTTT
J: TRBJ1-4; D: NA; V: TRBV20-1; size: many; CDR3: CSAREGGRLEKLFF; DNA: TGCAGTGCTAGAGAGGGGGGCAGGTTAGAAAAACTGTTTTTT